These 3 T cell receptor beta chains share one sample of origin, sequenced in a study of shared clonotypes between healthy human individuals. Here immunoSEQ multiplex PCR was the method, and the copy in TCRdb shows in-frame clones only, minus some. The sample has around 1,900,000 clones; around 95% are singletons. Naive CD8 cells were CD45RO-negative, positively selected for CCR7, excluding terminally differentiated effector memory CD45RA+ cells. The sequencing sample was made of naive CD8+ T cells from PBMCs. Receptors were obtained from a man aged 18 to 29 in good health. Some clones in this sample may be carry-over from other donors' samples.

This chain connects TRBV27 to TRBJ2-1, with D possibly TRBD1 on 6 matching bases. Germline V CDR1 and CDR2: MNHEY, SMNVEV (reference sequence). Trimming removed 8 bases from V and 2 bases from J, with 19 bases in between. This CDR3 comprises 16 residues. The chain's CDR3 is CASLPEGEGTYNEQFF. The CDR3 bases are TGTGCCAGCCTCCCAGAGGGGGAAGGCACCTACAATGAGCAGTTCTTC.

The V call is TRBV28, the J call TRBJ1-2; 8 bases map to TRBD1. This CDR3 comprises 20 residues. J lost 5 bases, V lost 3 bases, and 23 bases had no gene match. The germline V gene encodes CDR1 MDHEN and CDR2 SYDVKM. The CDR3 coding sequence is TGTGCCAGCAGTTTGCCTTATCTAACGGACAGGGATCAAGCGGGGTATGGCTACACCTTC. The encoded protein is CASSLPYLTDRDQAGYGYTF.

The CDR3, as DNA: TGTGCCAGTCAATCGGGGATAAACACTGAAGCTTTCTTT. Its translation is CASQSGINTEAFF. The chain is built from TRBV2 and TRBJ1-1; D ambiguous. The V end was cut by 9 bases, the J end by 2 bases, with 13 bases between. The CDR3 sequence is 13 residues long. From germline, CDR1 is SNHLY and CDR2 FYNNEI.